A single sample is the source of the 10 T cell receptor beta chains below, sequenced in a study of blood T cell repertoires in COVID-19. Clones were sequenced by immunoSEQ multiplex PCR, and TCRdb holds only the in-frame ones, with some missing. The top ten hold 3% to 4% of the sample, which has 200,000 to 250,000 clones, approximately 77% seen once. The specimen was peripheral blood. The receptor set was obtained from a woman older than 75 with acute or convalescent COVID-19.

This chain links TRBV5-1 with TRBJ1-1, with D possibly TRBD1 on 5 matching bases. This CDR3 contains 15 residues. The germline CDR1 and CDR2 sequences are SGHRS and YFSETQ. V was shortened by 5 bases and J by 2 bases, with 16 bases between the two germline ends. The DNA for the CDR3 is TGCGCCAGCAGACAGGACGGCCAGCCAAACACTGAAGCTTTCTTT. Translation: CASRQDGQPNTEAFF.

This clone was counted a few times. The CDR3: CASSRQGTYEQYF. CDR3 nucleotides: TGTGCCAGCAGTAGACAGGGAACGTACGAGCAGTACTTC. V gene TRBV6-5 combines with J gene TRBJ2-7, with 7 bases that match TRBD1. The length of the CDR3 is 13 residues. The V gene end was trimmed by 5 bases and the J gene end by 4 bases; junction bases not matched to a gene: 5. CDR1 is MNHEY and CDR2 is SVGAGI in the germline V gene.

A note on this clone: Other DNA sequences from this sample encode an identical CDR3 as well. The gene calls are TRBV7-2 and TRBJ2-3; perhaps TRBD2 as D (6 bases). V gave up 1 base and J gave up 4 bases, with 9 bases separating them. This CDR3 is built from 14 residues. Per the germline V gene, CDR1 is SGHTA and CDR2 is FQGNSA. CDR3 nucleotide sequence: TGTGCCAGCAGCTTAGGCCGGGGGTCAGATACGCAGTATTTT. It is translated as CASSLGRGSDTQYF.

J is TRBJ2-2 and V is TRBV3-1 (or the pseudogene TRBV3-2), with D tentatively TRBD1 (7 bases). Germline-derived CDR1 and CDR2 are LGHDT and YNNKEL (reference sequence). V dropped 3 bases and J dropped 5 bases, with 13 bases sitting between them. The CDR3 totals 15 residues. The CDR3 loop is CASSQAGGRTGELFF. The CDR3 nucleotides are TGTGCCAGCAGCCAGGCAGGGGGGCGGACCGGGGAGCTGTTTTTT.

The CDR3 DNA reads TGTGCCAGCAGCTCAAAGAGGGCAACTAATGAAAAACTGTTTTTT. Amino acids: CASSSKRATNEKLFF. The chain carries TRBV7-2 and TRBJ1-4; D gene ambiguous. The CDR3 covers 15 residues. Germline V gives CDR1 SGHTA, CDR2 FQGNSA. Trimming shortened V by 4 bases and J by 0 bases, and 9 bases separated the two germline ends.

This chain joins TRBV10-3 and TRBJ2-1; 11 nucleotides align to TRBD2. The CDR3 spans 14 residues. V shed 8 bases and J 9 bases; nucleotides not matched to a gene: 9. Germline CDR1 and CDR2: ENHRY and SYGVKD. The CDR3 sequence: CAIGLAGGLGEQFF. CDR3 nucleotide sequence: TGTGCCATCGGGCTAGCGGGGGGTTTGGGTGAGCAGTTCTTC.

Remarks on this clone: This CDR3 is also generated by other DNA sequences in the sample. This chain connects TRBV12-3 or TRBV12-4 to TRBJ2-5, with TRBD1 matching 7 bases. With V trimmed by 6 bases and J by 2 bases, 3 bases remained unmatched. The CDR3 spans 13 residues. This CDR3 reads CASSSGQQETQYF. For the CDR3, the DNA is TGTGCCAGCAGCTCGGGACAGCAAGAGACCCAGTACTTC.

The chain joins TRBV9 to TRBJ2-2; D remains ambiguous. The CDR3 length is 15 residues. Trimming removed 0 bases from V and 3 bases from J, with 9 bases in between. Germline V gene lookup returns CDR1 SGDLS and CDR2 YYNGEE. The CDR3 region has the DNA TGTGCCAGCAGCGTAGTAGACATCCACACCGGGGAGCTGTTTTTT. Protein sequence: CASSVVDIHTGELFF.

The V and J genes are TRBV7-3 and TRBJ1-1; D possibly corresponds to TRBD1 (5 bases). In germline, CDR1 is SGHTA, CDR2 FQGTGA. The CDR3 spans 13 residues. V lost 5 bases and J lost 6, with 13 bases in between. The CDR3 sequence: CASSRDRVSEAFF. CDR3 in DNA: TGTGCCAGCAGCCGAGACAGAGTTTCTGAAGCTTTCTTT.

This chain joins TRBV6-5 and TRBJ2-4; the match to TRBD1 covers 7 bases. Germline V gene sequence: CDR1 MNHEY, CDR2 SVGAGI. The CDR3 sequence is 14 residues long. Losses at the gene ends were 6 bases for V and 4 bases for J; bases not matched to a gene: 6. In nucleotides, the CDR3 is TGTGCCAGCAGCCGCGGACAGGAAAAAAACATTCAGTACTTC. Protein: CASSRGQEKNIQYF.